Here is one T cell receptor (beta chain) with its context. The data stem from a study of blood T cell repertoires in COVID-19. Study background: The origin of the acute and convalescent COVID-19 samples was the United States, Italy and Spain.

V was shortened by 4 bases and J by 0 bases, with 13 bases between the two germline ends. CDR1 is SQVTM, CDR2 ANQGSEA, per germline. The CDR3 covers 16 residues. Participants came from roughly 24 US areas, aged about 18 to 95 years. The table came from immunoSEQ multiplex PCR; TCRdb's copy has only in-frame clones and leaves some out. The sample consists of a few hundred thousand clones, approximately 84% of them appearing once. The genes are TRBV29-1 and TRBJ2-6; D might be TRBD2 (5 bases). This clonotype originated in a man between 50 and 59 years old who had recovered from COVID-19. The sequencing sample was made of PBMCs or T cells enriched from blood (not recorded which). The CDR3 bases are TGCAGCGTTGTTTGGTCCGACTACTCTGGGGCCAACGTCCTGACTTTC. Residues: CSVVWSDYSGANVLTF. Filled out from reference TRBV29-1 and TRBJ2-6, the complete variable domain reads SAVISQKPSRDICQRGTSLTIQCQVDSQVTMMFWYRQQPGQSLTLIATANQGSEATYESGFVIDKFPISRPNLTFSTLTVSNMSPEDSSIYLCSVVWSDYSGANVLTFGAGSRLTVL.